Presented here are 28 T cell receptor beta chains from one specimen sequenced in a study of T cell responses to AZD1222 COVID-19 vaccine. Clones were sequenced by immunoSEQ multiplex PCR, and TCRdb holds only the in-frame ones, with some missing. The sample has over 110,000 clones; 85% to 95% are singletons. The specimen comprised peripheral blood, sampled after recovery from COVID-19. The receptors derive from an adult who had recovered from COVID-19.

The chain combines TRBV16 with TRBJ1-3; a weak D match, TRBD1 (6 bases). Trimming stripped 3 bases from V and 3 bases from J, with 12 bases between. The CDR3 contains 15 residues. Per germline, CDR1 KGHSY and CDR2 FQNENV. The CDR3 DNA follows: TGTGCCAGCAGCCACCTAGGGACATTTGGAAACACCATATATTTT. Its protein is CASSHLGTFGNTIYF.

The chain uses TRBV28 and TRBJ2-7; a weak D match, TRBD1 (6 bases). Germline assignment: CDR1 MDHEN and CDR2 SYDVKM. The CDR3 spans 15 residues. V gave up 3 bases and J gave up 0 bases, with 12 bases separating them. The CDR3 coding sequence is TGTGCCAGCAGTTTTCCAGGGGTAAGCTCCTACGAGCAGTACTTC. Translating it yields CASSFPGVSSYEQYF.

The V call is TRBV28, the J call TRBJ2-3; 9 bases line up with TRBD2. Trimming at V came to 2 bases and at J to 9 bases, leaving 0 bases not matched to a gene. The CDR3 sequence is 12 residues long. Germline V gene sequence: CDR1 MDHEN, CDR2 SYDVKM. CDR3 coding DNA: TGTGCCAGCAGTTTACTAGCGGGGACGCAGTATTTT. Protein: CASSLLAGTQYF.

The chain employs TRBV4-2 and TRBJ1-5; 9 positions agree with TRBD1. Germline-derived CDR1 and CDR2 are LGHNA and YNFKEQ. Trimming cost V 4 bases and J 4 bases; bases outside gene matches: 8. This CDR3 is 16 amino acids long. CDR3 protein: CASSRVLGQGNQPQHF. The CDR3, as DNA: TGTGCCAGCAGCCGGGTCTTGGGACAGGGAAATCAGCCCCAGCATTTT.

In nucleotides, the CDR3 is TGCAGCGTGGACATACCAGGGGAAGAGGAAAAACTGTTTTTT. It specifies CSVDIPGEEEKLFF. The chain links TRBV29-1 to TRBJ1-4; D might be TRBD1 (6 bases). Germline CDR1 reads SQVTM; CDR2 reads ANQGSEA. This CDR3 spans 14 amino acids. V gave up 6 bases and J gave up 8 bases, with 19 bases separating them.

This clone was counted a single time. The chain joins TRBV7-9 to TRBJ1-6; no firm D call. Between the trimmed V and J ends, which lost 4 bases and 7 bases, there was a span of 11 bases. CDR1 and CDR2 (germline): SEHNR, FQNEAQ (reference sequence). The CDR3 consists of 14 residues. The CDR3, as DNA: TGTGCCAGCAGCTACGACGTGCTAAATTCACCCCTCCACTTT. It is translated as CASSYDVLNSPLHF.

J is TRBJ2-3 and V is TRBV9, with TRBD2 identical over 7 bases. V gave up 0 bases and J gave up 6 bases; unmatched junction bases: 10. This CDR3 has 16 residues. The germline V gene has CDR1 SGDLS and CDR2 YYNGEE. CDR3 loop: CASSVGWEGGGDTQYF. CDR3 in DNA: TGTGCCAGCAGCGTAGGTTGGGAGGGAGGTGGTGATACGCAGTATTTT.

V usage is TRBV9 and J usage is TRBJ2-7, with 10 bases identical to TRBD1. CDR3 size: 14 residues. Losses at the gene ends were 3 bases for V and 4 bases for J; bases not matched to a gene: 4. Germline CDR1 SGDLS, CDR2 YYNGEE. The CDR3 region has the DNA TGTGCCAGCAGCGCCGGGACAGGGGTATACGAGCAGTACTTC. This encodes CASSAGTGVYEQYF.

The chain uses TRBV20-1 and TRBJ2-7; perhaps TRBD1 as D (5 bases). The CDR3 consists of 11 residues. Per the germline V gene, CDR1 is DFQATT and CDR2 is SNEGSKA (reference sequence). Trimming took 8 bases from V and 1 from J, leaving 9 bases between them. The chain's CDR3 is CSFDRSYEQYF. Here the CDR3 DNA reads TGCAGTTTCGACAGATCCTACGAGCAGTACTTC.

The CDR3, as DNA: TGTGCCAGCACAGGGGGCATCAACGAGCAGTACTTC. Translated: CASTGGINEQYF. The J gene is TRBJ2-7, the V gene TRBV27; the match to TRBD1 covers 8 bases. The V gene end was trimmed by 7 bases and the J gene end by 5 bases; junction bases not matched to a gene: 4. The CDR3 contains 12 residues. Germline V lookup: CDR1 MNHEY, CDR2 SMNVEV (reference sequence).

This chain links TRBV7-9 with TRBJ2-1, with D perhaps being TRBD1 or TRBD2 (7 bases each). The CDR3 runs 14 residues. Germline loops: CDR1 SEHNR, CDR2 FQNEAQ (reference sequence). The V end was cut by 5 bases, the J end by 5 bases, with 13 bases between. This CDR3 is CASSPTGTNNEQFF. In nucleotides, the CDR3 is TGTGCCAGCAGCCCGACAGGGACTAACAATGAGCAGTTCTTC.

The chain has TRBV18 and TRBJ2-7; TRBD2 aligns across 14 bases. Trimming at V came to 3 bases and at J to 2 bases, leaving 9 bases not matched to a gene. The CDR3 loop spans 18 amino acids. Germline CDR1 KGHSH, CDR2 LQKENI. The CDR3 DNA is TGTGCCAGCTCACCCGACAGGACTAGCGGGAGGCGGCCCTACGAGCAGTACTTC. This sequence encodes CASSPDRTSGRRPYEQYF.

CDR3 amino acids: CASSSQSNSEQYF. CDR3 coding DNA: TGTGCCAGCAGCTCCCAGAGCAACTCCGAGCAGTACTTC. This chain uses TRBV7-3 with TRBJ2-7, with D hard to call. The CDR3 totals 13 residues. V was shortened by 4 bases and J by 6 bases, with 13 bases between the two germline ends. CDR1 is SGHTA and CDR2 is FQGTGA in the germline V gene.

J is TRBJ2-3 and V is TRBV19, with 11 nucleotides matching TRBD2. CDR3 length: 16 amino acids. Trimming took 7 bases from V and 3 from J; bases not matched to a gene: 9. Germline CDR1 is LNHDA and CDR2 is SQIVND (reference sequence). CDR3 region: CASIAGGGPGTDTQYF. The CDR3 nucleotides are TGTGCCAGTATAGCGGGAGGGGGACCGGGTACAGATACGCAGTATTTT.

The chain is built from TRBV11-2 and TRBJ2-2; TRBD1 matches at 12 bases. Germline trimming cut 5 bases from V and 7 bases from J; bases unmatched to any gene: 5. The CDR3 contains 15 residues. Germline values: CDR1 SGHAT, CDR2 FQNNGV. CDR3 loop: CASSRGQGAGGELFF. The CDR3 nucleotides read TGTGCCAGCAGCCGGGGACAGGGGGCAGGCGGGGAGCTGTTTTTT. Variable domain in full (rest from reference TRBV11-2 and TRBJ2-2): EAGVAQSPRYKIIEKRQSVAFWCNPISGHATLYWYQQILGQGPKLLIQFQNNGVVDDSQLPKDRFSAERLKGVDSTLKIQPAKLEDSAVYLCASSRGQGAGGELFFGEGSRLTVL.

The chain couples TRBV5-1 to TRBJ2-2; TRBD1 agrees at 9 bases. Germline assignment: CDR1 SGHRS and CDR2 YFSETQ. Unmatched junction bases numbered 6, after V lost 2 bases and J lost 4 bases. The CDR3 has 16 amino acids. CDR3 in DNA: TGCGCCAGCAGCTTTTCGGGACAGGGCGGCACCGGGGAGCTGTTTTTT. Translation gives CASSFSGQGGTGELFF. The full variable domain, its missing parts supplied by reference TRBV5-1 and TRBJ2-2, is KAGVTQTPRYLIKTRGQQVTLSCSPISGHRSVSWYQQTPGQGLQFLFEYFSETQRNKGNFPGRFSGRQFSNSRSEMNVSTLELGDSALYLCASSFSGQGGTGELFFGEGSRLTVL.

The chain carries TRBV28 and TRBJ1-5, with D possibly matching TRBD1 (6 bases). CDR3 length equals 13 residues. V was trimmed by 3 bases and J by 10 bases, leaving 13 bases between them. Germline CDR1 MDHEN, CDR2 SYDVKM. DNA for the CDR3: TGTGCCAGCAGTTTGTGGGGGGCTGAACCCCAGCATTTT. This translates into CASSLWGAEPQHF. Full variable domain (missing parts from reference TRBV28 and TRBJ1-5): DVKVTQSSRYLVKRTGEKVFLECVQDMDHENMFWYRQDPGLGLRLIYFSYDVKMKEKGDIPEGYSVSREKKERFSLILESASTNQTSMYLCASSLWGAEPQHFGDGTRLSIL.

CDR3 bases: TGTGCCAGCAGCTGGGGCGAAGAGACCCAGTACTTC. Protein sequence: CASSWGEETQYF. This chain connects TRBV27 to TRBJ2-5; a possible D gene is TRBD1 (5 bases). Trimming shortened V by 6 bases and J by 3 bases, and 8 bases separated the two germline ends. The CDR3 length is 12 residues. Germline lookup yields CDR1 MNHEY and CDR2 SMNVEV (reference sequence).

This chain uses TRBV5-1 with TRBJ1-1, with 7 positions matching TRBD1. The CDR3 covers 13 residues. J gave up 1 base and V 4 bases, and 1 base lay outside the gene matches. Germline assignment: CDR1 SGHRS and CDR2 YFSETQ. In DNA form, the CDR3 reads TGCGCCAGCAGCGGGACAGAGAACACTGAAGCTTTCTTT. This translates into CASSGTENTEAFF.

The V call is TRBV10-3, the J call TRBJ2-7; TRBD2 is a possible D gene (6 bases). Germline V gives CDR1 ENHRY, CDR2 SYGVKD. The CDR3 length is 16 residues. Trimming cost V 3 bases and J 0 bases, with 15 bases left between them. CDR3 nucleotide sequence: TGTGCCATCAGTGATCTCCCGGGGGACGTCTCCTACGAGCAGTACTTC. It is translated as CAISDLPGDVSYEQYF.

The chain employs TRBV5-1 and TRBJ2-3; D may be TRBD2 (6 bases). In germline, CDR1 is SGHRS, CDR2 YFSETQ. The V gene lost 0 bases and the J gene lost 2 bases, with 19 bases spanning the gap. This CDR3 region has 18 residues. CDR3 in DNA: TGCGCCAGCAGCTTGGGCACGACTAGTCTGGGAAACACAGATACGCAGTATTTT. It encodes CASSLGTTSLGNTDTQYF.

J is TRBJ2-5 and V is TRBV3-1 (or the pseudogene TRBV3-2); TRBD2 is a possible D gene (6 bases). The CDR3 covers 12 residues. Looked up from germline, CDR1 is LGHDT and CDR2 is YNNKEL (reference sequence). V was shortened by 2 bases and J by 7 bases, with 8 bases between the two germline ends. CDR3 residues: CASSQPGGTQYF. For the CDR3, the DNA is TGTGCCAGCAGCCAACCCGGGGGGACCCAGTACTTC.

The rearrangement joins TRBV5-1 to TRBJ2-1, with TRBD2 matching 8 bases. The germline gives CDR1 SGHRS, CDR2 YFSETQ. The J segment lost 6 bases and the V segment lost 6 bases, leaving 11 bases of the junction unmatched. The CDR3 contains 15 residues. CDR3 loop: CASTSPGLGVNEQFF. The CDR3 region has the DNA TGCGCCAGCACCTCGCCGGGACTAGGAGTCAATGAGCAGTTCTTC.

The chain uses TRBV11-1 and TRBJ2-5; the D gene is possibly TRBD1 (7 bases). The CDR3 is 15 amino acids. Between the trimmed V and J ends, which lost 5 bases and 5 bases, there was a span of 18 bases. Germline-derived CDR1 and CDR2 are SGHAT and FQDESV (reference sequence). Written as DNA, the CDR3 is TGTGCCAGCAGCCCCGAGGAGGAGGGGGCTGAGACCCAGTACTTC. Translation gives CASSPEEEGAETQYF. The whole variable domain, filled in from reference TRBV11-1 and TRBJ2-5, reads EAEVAQSPRYKITEKSQAVAFWCDPISGHATLYWYRQILGQGPELLVQFQDESVVDDSQLPKDRFSAERLKGVDSTLKIQPAELGDSAMYLCASSPEEEGAETQYFGPGTRLLVL.

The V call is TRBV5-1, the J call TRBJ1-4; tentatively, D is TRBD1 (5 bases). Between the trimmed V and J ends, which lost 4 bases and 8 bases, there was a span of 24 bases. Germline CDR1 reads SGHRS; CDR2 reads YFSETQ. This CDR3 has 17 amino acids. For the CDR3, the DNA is TGCGCCAGCAGCCCGGCCGGGACCCATCTTGAAAGGGAAAAACTGTTTTTT. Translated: CASSPAGTHLEREKLFF.

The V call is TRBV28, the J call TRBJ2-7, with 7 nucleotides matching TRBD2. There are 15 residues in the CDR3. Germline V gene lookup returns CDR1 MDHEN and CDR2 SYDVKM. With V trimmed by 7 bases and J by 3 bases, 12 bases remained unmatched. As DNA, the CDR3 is TGTGCCAGCACCCCCGTGGGGGGGGAGGGCTACGAGCAGTACTTC. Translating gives CASTPVGGEGYEQYF.

The CDR3 loop is CAWTRDRKDTQYF. Written as DNA, the CDR3 is TGTGCCTGGACCCGGGACCGCAAGGATACGCAGTATTTT. This chain uses TRBV30 with TRBJ2-3, with D perhaps given as TRBD1 or TRBD2 (5 bases each). This CDR3 comprises 13 residues. Trimming stripped 4 bases from V and 6 bases from J, with 14 bases between. Per germline, CDR1 GTSNPN and CDR2 SVGIG (reference sequence).

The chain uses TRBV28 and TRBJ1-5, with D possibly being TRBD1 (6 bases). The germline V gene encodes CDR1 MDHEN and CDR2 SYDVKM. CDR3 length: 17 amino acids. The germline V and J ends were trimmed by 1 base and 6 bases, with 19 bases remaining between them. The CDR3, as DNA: TGTGCCAGCAGTTTATCCACAGGCAAGGGGGGTAGTCAGCCCCAGCATTTT. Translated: CASSLSTGKGGSQPQHF. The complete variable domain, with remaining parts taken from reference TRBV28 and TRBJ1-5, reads DVKVTQSSRYLVKRTGEKVFLECVQDMDHENMFWYRQDPGLGLRLIYFSYDVKMKEKGDIPEGYSVSREKKERFSLILESASTNQTSMYLCASSLSTGKGGSQPQHFGDGTRLSIL.